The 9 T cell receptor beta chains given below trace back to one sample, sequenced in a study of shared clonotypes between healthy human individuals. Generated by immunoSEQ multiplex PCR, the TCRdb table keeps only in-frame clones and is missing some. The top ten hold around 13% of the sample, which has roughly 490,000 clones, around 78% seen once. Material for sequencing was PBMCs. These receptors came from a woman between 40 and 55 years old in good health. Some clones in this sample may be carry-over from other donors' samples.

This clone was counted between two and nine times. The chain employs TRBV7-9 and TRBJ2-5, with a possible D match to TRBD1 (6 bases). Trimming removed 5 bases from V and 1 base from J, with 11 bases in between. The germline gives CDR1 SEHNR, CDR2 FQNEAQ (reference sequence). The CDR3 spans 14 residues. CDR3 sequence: CASSPGQSQETQYF. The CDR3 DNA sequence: TGTGCCAGCAGCCCCGGACAGTCCCAAGAGACCCAGTACTTC.

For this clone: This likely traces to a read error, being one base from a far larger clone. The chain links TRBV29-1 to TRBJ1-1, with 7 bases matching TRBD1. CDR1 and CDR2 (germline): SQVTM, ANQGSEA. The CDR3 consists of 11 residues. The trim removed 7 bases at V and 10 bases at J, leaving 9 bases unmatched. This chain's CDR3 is CSASRQGAAFF. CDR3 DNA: TGCAGCGCGTCGCGACAGGGCGCAGCTTTCTTT.

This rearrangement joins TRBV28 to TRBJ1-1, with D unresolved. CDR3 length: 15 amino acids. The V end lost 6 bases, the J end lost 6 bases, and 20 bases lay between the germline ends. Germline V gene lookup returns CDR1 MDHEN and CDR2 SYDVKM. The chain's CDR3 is CASSPATVGRAEAFF. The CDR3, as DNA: TGTGCCAGCAGCCCCGCCACGGTCGGACGGGCTGAAGCTTTCTTT.

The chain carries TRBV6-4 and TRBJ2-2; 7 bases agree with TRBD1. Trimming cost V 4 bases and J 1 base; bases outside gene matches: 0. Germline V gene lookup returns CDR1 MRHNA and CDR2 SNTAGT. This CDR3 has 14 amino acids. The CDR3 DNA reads TGTGCCAGCAGTGGACAGGGGAACACCGGGGAGCTGTTTTTT. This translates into CASSGQGNTGELFF.

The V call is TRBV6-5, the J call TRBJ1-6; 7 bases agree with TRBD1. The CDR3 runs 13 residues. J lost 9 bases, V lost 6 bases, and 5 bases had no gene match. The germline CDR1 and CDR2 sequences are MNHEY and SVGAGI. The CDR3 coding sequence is TGTGCCAGCAGGGGACAGACCTCTTCACCCCTCCACTTT. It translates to CASRGQTSSPLHF.

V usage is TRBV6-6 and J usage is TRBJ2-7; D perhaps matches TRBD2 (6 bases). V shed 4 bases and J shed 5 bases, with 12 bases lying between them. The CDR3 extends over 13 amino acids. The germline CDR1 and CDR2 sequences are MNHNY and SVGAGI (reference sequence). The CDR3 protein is CASSSGVRHEQYF. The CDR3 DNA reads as TGTGCCAGCAGTTCGGGGGTCCGACACGAGCAGTACTTC.

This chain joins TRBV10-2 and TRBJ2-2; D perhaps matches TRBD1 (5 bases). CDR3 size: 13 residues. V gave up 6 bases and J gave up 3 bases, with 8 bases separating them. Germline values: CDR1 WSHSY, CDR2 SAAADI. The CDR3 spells CASSAGYTGELFF. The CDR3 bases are TGCGCCAGCAGCGCAGGGTACACCGGGGAGCTGTTTTTT.

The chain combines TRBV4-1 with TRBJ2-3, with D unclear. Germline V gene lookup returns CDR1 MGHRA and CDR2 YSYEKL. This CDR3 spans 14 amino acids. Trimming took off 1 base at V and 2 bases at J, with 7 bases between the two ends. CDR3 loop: CASSQALVTDTQYF. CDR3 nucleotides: TGCGCCAGCAGCCAAGCGCTAGTCACAGATACGCAGTATTTT.

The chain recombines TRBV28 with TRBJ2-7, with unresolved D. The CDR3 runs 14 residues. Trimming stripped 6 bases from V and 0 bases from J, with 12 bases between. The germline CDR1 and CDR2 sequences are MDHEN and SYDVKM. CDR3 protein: CASSIGRSSYEQYF. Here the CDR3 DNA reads TGTGCCAGCAGCATCGGACGGAGCTCCTACGAGCAGTACTTC. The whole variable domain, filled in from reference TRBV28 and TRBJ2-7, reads DVKVTQSSRYLVKRTGEKVFLECVQDMDHENMFWYRQDPGLGLRLIYFSYDVKMKEKGDIPEGYSVSREKKERFSLILESASTNQTSMYLCASSIGRSSYEQYFGPGTRLTVT.